The rows below give T cell receptor beta chains drawn from one sample of a study of blood T cells in healthy people across ages. TCRdb re-called the 5' RACE reads through MiXCR, storing one row per CDR3 protein. The table includes around 1.5 million distinct CDR3 sequences, about 43% detected once. The sequencing sample was made of blood. These receptor sequences come from a woman aged 18-29 years in good health. CDR3s include the opening cysteine and the closing phenylalanine or tryptophan. D genes are given only for firm matches. Not every row has a clone size; where given, it reads once, few, many or a size class.

v_call: TRBV20-1
d_call: TRBD2
clone_size: .
j_call: TRBJ2-7
cdr3_aa: CSARGLAGGPAYEQYF
cdr3_nt: TGCAGTGCTAGAGGACTAGCGGGAGGCCCCGCCTACGAGCAGTACTTC

v_call: TRBV6-5
d_call: .
clone_size: few
j_call: TRBJ2-5
cdr3_aa: CASSPGLQQYF
cdr3_nt: TGTGCCAGTTCCCCGGGACTTCAGCAGTACTTC

v_call: TRBV3-1
d_call: TRBD1
clone_size: .
j_call: TRBJ1-4
cdr3_aa: CASSSGTGQKLFF
cdr3_nt: TGTGCCAGCAGCTCCGGGACAGGACAAAAACTGTTTTTT

v_call: TRBV29-1
d_call: TRBD2
clone_size: few
j_call: TRBJ2-7
cdr3_aa: CSVGAPSGSSYNEQYF
cdr3_nt: TGCAGCGTTGGGGCCCCTAGCGGGAGCTCCTACAATGAGCAGTACTTC

v_call: TRBV6-5
d_call: .
clone_size: .
j_call: TRBJ2-1
cdr3_aa: CASSPRVGGEQFF
cdr3_nt: TGTGCCAGCAGCCCCCGGGTGGGGGGTGAGCAGTTCTTC

v_call: TRBV20-1
d_call: TRBD2
clone_size: once
j_call: TRBJ2-7
cdr3_aa: CSAPGRGGPQGVYNEQYF
cdr3_nt: TGCAGTGCACCGGGTAGGGGAGGGCCTCAAGGTGTATACAATGAGCAGTACTTC

v_call: TRBV20-1
d_call: .
clone_size: .
j_call: TRBJ2-7
cdr3_aa: CSVMLWGNEQYF
cdr3_nt: TGCAGTGTTATGTTATGGGGCAATGAGCAGTACTTC

v_call: TRBV19
d_call: .
clone_size: .
j_call: TRBJ2-1
cdr3_aa: CASTDSIRYNEQFF
cdr3_nt: TGTGCCAGTACGGACAGTATAAGGTACAATGAGCAGTTCTTC

v_call: TRBV20-1
d_call: TRBD1
clone_size: .
j_call: TRBJ1-5
cdr3_aa: CSARDQGEQPQHF
cdr3_nt: TGCAGTGCTAGAGACCAGGGGGAACAGCCCCAGCATTTT

v_call: TRBV4-1
d_call: .
clone_size: .
j_call: TRBJ1-4
cdr3_aa: CASSQDRVREKLFF
cdr3_nt: TGCGCCAGCAGCCAAGACAGGGTCCGGGAAAAACTGTTTTTT

v_call: TRBV20-1
d_call: .
clone_size: few
j_call: TRBJ1-6
cdr3_aa: CSAADINRAIEDSPLHF
cdr3_nt: TGCAGTGCTGCCGACATAAACCGAGCTATCGAGGATTCACCCCTCCACTTT

v_call: TRBV2
d_call: TRBD2
clone_size: once
j_call: TRBJ2-3
cdr3_aa: CASSEGGLAGVTDTQYF
cdr3_nt: TGTGCCAGCAGTGAAGGGGGACTAGCGGGGGTAACAGATACGCAGTATTTT

v_call: TRBV29-1
d_call: .
clone_size: .
j_call: TRBJ1-2
cdr3_aa: CSVVIGDRYGYTF
cdr3_nt: TGCAGCGTTGTGATCGGGGATCGCTATGGCTACACCTTC

v_call: TRBV5-8
d_call: TRBD1
clone_size: .
j_call: TRBJ2-4
cdr3_aa: CASSPQTGVGVAKNIQYF
cdr3_nt: TGTGCCAGCAGCCCCCAGACAGGGGTCGGGGTAGCCAAAAACATTCAGTACTTC

v_call: TRBV9
d_call: TRBD2
clone_size: few
j_call: TRBJ2-1
cdr3_aa: CASSPQEAGTYNEQFF
cdr3_nt: TGTGCCAGCAGCCCACAAGAAGCGGGGACTTACAATGAGCAGTTCTTC

v_call: TRBV7-9
d_call: .
clone_size: few
j_call: TRBJ1-1
cdr3_aa: CASSLGTGRAEAFF
cdr3_nt: TGTGCCAGCAGCTTAGGCACAGGGCGGGCTGAAGCTTTCTTT

v_call: TRBV3-1
d_call: TRBD1
clone_size: .
j_call: TRBJ2-2
cdr3_aa: CASSYRGLGGELFF
cdr3_nt: TGTGCCAGCAGCTACAGGGGTTTGGGCGGGGAGCTGTTTTTT

v_call: TRBV7-2
d_call: .
clone_size: few
j_call: TRBJ1-1
cdr3_aa: CASTQSYTEAFF
cdr3_nt: TGTGCCAGCACCCAGTCCTACACTGAAGCTTTCTTT

v_call: TRBV12-3/TRBV12-4
d_call: TRBD2
clone_size: .
j_call: TRBJ2-1
cdr3_aa: CASSPESGNFNEQFF
cdr3_nt: TGTGCCAGCAGCCCGGAGAGCGGGAATTTCAATGAGCAGTTCTTC

v_call: TRBV3-1
d_call: .
clone_size: .
j_call: TRBJ1-2
cdr3_aa: CASSQELSREKNGYTF
cdr3_nt: TGTGCCAGCAGCCAAGAGTTGTCCAGGGAGAAAAATGGCTACACCTTC

v_call: TRBV20-1
d_call: .
clone_size: few
j_call: TRBJ2-7
cdr3_aa: CSAPGPIHYEQYF
cdr3_nt: TGCAGTGCCCCCGGGCCGATCCACTACGAGCAGTACTTC

v_call: TRBV2
d_call: .
clone_size: .
j_call: TRBJ2-4
cdr3_aa: CASIGVTKNIQYF
cdr3_nt: TGTGCCAGCATCGGGGTAACCAAAAACATTCAGTACTTC

v_call: TRBV20-1
d_call: .
clone_size: .
j_call: TRBJ2-3
cdr3_aa: CSASGRLSSTDTQYF
cdr3_nt: TGCAGTGCTAGCGGACGCCTCTCTAGCACAGATACGCAGTATTTT

v_call: TRBV19
d_call: .
clone_size: .
j_call: TRBJ2-6
cdr3_aa: CASRLDGLGSGANVLTF
cdr3_nt: TGTGCCAGCAGGCTGGACGGCCTTGGCTCTGGGGCCAACGTCCTGACTTTC

v_call: TRBV5-5
d_call: .
clone_size: once
j_call: TRBJ2-3
cdr3_aa: CASESVADTQYF
cdr3_nt: TGTGCCAGCGAGTCGGTGGCAGATACGCAGTATTTT

v_call: TRBV11-2
d_call: .
clone_size: .
j_call: TRBJ2-7
cdr3_aa: CANSYFSVGGTYEQYF
cdr3_nt: TGTGCCAACAGCTACTTTAGTGTTGGGGGCACGTACGAGCAGTACTTC

v_call: TRBV5-1
d_call: .
clone_size: .
j_call: TRBJ1-1
cdr3_aa: CASYRRWGQQAFF
cdr3_nt: TGCGCCAGCTACCGTCGGTGGGGCCAACAAGCTTTCTTT

v_call: TRBV15
d_call: .
clone_size: .
j_call: TRBJ2-1
cdr3_aa: CATSRNDGFF
cdr3_nt: TGTGCCACCAGCAGAAATGACGGGTTCTTC

v_call: TRBV6-1
d_call: .
clone_size: .
j_call: TRBJ1-1
cdr3_aa: CASSGLQNTEAFF
cdr3_nt: TGTGCCAGCAGTGGCCTGCAGAACACTGAAGCTTTCTTT

v_call: TRBV11-2
d_call: TRBD2
clone_size: few
j_call: TRBJ2-7
cdr3_aa: CASSLARTSGYEQYF
cdr3_nt: TGTGCCAGCAGCTTAGCCCGGACTAGCGGCTACGAGCAGTACTTC

v_call: TRBV24-1
d_call: .
clone_size: .
j_call: TRBJ2-3
cdr3_aa: CATSEGPLGDTQYF
cdr3_nt: TGTGCCACCAGTGAAGGACCCCTAGGAGATACGCAGTATTTT

v_call: TRBV28
d_call: TRBD1
clone_size: .
j_call: TRBJ2-7
cdr3_aa: CASSLRGTEYEQYF
cdr3_nt: TGTGCCAGCAGTTTAAGAGGGACAGAATACGAGCAGTACTTC

v_call: TRBV29-1
d_call: .
clone_size: many
j_call: TRBJ2-5
cdr3_aa: CSVETSSSGTQYF
cdr3_nt: TGCAGCGTTGAAACCTCGTCTTCTGGGACCCAGTACTTC

v_call: TRBV20-1
d_call: .
clone_size: .
j_call: TRBJ1-1
cdr3_aa: CSARRGTAGGSSTEAFF
cdr3_nt: TGCAGTGCTAGACGAGGCACGGCGGGGGGTAGTAGCACTGAAGCTTTCTTT

v_call: TRBV14
d_call: .
clone_size: once
j_call: TRBJ2-5
cdr3_aa: CASSPQLGPQTQYF
cdr3_nt: TGTGCCAGCAGCCCCCAACTAGGGCCTCAGACCCAGTACTTC

v_call: TRBV4-1
d_call: .
clone_size: few
j_call: TRBJ1-1
cdr3_aa: CASSQEFGGVTEAFF
cdr3_nt: TGCGCCAGCAGCCAAGAGTTTGGGGGGGTCACTGAAGCTTTCTTT

v_call: TRBV24-1
d_call: TRBD2
clone_size: .
j_call: TRBJ2-1
cdr3_aa: CATSDGTSGSRVYNEQFF
cdr3_nt: TGTGCCACCAGTGACGGGACTAGTGGGAGTCGGGTTTACAATGAGCAGTTCTTC

v_call: TRBV7-2
d_call: TRBD2
clone_size: once
j_call: TRBJ2-7
cdr3_aa: CASSLEPGGSYNEQYF
cdr3_nt: TGTGCCAGCAGCCTAGAACCGGGGGGGAGCTACAATGAGCAGTACTTC

v_call: TRBV6-5
d_call: TRBD1
clone_size: .
j_call: TRBJ2-7
cdr3_aa: CASSPRTGGAEQYF
cdr3_nt: TGTGCCAGCAGCCCTAGGACAGGGGGCGCAGAGCAGTACTTC

v_call: TRBV10-2
d_call: .
clone_size: few
j_call: TRBJ2-1
cdr3_aa: CASSEPAYNEQFF
cdr3_nt: TGCGCCAGCAGTGAACCCGCCTACAATGAGCAGTTCTTC

v_call: TRBV6-2/TRBV6-3
d_call: TRBD1
clone_size: .
j_call: TRBJ2-3
cdr3_aa: CVSSTGQGVTDTQYF
cdr3_nt: TGTGTCAGCAGTACCGGACAGGGAGTCACAGATACGCAGTATTTT

v_call: TRBV7-9
d_call: .
clone_size: .
j_call: TRBJ2-7
cdr3_aa: CASSLVVGSEQYF
cdr3_nt: TGTGCCAGCAGCTTAGTTGTTGGGTCCGAGCAGTACTTC